The entry that follows covers one TCR beta chain sequence. The data are from a study of shared clonotypes between healthy human individuals. TCRdb's table, derived via immunoSEQ multiplex PCR, lists solely in-frame clones and lacks some. In the table there are 650,000 to 800,000 clones, approximately 72% of which are singletons. The CDR3 loop spans 16 amino acids. The V end was cut by 1 base, the J end by 8 bases, with 18 bases between. CDR1 and CDR2 from the germline V gene are MNHNS and SASEGT. The receptor was derived from a woman in her 30s in good health. The chain employs TRBV6-1 and TRBJ2-1; D is possibly TRBD1 or TRBD2 (6 bases each). Specimen: memory CD4+ T cells sorted from blood. Subset in this sample: CD45RA-negative fraction. The CDR3 DNA reads as TGTGCCAGCAGTGAAGAGAGGGGGGCCAAGTGGGATGAGCAGTTCTTC. Translating it yields CASSEERGAKWDEQFF.